This T cell receptor (beta chain) is from a study of T-cell reconstitution after alpha-beta-depleted transplantation in children (dated by TCRdb to the mid-2010s). Regarding the research as a whole: T-cell immune reconstitution after TCRalphabeta/CD19-depleted allogeneic hematopoietic cell transplantation in children was quantitatively tracked in the study by means of TCR repertoire profiling.

Here is what the overall study found, with its caveats: Over the following months the frequencies of hyperexpanded clones went down, and after one year T-cell counts and TCRbeta diversity were mostly credited to newly produced T cells. In some patients, high TCRbeta diversity at day 60 was attributed to recipient T cells and intrathymic progenitors that had survived conditioning. The apparently early alphabetaT-cell count recovery about two months after transplant was reportedly dependent on only several hundred rapidly expanded clones derived from non-depleted graft cells.

Interpreted using the paper, the treatment or condition label stands for: allogeneic hematopoietic cell transplantation with graft depleted of TCRalphabeta T cells and CD19 B cells. TCRalphabeta/CD19-depleted allogeneic hematopoietic cell grafts were given to the transplant recipients, all of whom were children. The CDR3 sequence holds 17 residues, the cysteine and phenylalanine included. CDR3 DNA only is kept here, 51 bases in frame from base 1. V is trimmed back by 1 base and J by 5 bases, and the junction contains 9 bases that no gene match accounts for. The germline V gene (reference sequence) supplies CDR1 GTSNPN and CDR2 SVGIG. The method was PCR. Sequencing instrument: Illumina HiSeq 2500. TCR libraries were prepared with molecular barcoding, using unique molecular identifiers to normalize TCRbeta repertoire quantification. The raw public data were reprocessed by TCRdb itself: fastp quality trimming at Q25, MiXCR clonotype calling, in-frame beta chains only. Every entry covers one CDR3 protein and lists the most common genes and DNA from its rows. This sample lists roughly 150,000 distinct CDR3 sequences; around 10% were detected once. Of the sample, less than 15% is held by the ten largest clones.

On this clonotype itself: The specificity of this receptor is unknown. The sample holds no much larger clone one base away, and base qualities are not on file.

Sequencing used PBMCs, obtained before TCRalphabeta/CD19-depleted stem cell transplant. This chain joins TRBV30 to TRBJ2-2; the central 11 bases match TRBD2. This TCR derives from a boy aged 2 to 10 with acute myeloid leukemia, due to receive a stem cell transplant. DNA sequence: TGTGCCTGGAGTGCTGTATTCCGACTAGCGGGGACCGGGGAGCTGTTTTTT. It codes for CAWSAVFRLAGTGELFF. Here the CDR3 is joined to the reference TRBV30 and TRBJ2-2 genes, and the full variable domain is: SQTIHQWPATLVQPVGSPLSLECTVEGTSNPNLYWYRQAAGRGLQLLFYSVGIGQISSEVPQNLSASRPQDRQFILSSKKLLLSDSGFYLCAWSAVFRLAGTGELFFGEGSRLTVL.